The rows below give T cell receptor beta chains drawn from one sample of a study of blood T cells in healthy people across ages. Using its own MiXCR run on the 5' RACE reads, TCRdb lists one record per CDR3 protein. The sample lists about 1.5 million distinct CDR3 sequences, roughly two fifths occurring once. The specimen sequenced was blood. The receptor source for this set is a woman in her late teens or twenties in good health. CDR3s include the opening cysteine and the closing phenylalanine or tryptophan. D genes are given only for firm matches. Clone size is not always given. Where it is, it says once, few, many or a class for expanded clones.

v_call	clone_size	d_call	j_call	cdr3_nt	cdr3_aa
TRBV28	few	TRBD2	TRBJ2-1	TGTGCCAGCAGAAACCCGGGACTAGCGGGGGTGATAAGAAACAATGAGCAGTTCTTC	CASRNPGLAGVIRNNEQFF
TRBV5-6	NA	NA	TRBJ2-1	TGTGCCAGCAGTCGGACGGGCTACAGTGAGCAGTTCTTC	CASSRTGYSEQFF
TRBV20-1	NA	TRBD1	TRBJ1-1	TGCAGTGCACATCAGCAGGGGGCGAAAGCTTTCTTT	CSAHQQGAKAFF
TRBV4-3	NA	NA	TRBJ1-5	TGCGCCAGCAGCCAACAGACGACCAATCAGCCCCGGCATTTT	CASSQQTTNQPRHF
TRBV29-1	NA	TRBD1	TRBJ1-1	TGCAGCGTTGACCCTCAGGACAGGGCGAACACTGAAGCTTTCTTT	CSVDPQDRANTEAFF
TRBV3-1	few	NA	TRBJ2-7	TGTGCCAGCAGCCAAGATGGGGGTCGGTACGAGCAGTACTTC	CASSQDGGRYEQYF
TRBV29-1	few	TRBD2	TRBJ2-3	TGCAGCGTTGGGCCTAGCGGCGCGGATACGCAGTATTTT	CSVGPSGADTQYF
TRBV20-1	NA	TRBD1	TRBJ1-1	TGCAGTGCTAGAGATGAAGAGGGGGCGGCAAACCTGAACACTGAAGCTTTCTTT	CSARDEEGAANLNTEAFF
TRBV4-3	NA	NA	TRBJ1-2	TGCGCCAGCAGCGGTGTGAGGGGCACAGACTATGGCTACACCTTC	CASSGVRGTDYGYTF
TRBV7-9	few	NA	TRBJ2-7	TGTGCCAGCAGCTTAGTCAGGGAGCGCTACGAGCAGTACTTC	CASSLVRERYEQYF
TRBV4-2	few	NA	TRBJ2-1	TGTGCCAGCAGCCAAGATCTACTAGCTGGTTACAATGAGCAGTTCTTC	CASSQDLLAGYNEQFF
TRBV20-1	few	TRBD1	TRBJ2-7	TGCAGTGCCACTTCCCCGGGACAGGGCTCCTCCGAGCAGTACTTC	CSATSPGQGSSEQYF
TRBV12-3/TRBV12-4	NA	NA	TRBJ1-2	TGTGCTAGCAGTGTTGGGGAAGGTAGTGGCTACACCTTC	CASSVGEGSGYTF
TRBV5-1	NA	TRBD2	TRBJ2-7	TGCGCCAGCAGTTACGGGACTAGCGACACATCCGAGCAGTACTTC	CASSYGTSDTSEQYF
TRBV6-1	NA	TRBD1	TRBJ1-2	TGTGCCAGCAGTGATTACAGGGGTCTGTCCAACTATGGCTACACCTTC	CASSDYRGLSNYGYTF
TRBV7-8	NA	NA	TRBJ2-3	TGTGCCAGCAGCTTAGTTTGGCAAAGCACAGATACGCAGTATTTT	CASSLVWQSTDTQYF
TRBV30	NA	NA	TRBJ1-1	TGTGCCTGGAGTGATGTGGGGAACACTGAAGCTTTCTTT	CAWSDVGNTEAFF
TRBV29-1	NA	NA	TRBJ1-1	TGCATCGCGTGGGGATCCCACAGGACTGAAGCTTTCTTT	CIAWGSHRTEAFF
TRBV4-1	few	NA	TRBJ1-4	TGCGCCAGCAGCCAAGACTCAGGGGACGAAAAACTGTTTTTT	CASSQDSGDEKLFF
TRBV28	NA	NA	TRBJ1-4	TGTGCCAGCAAGGACCTTGCAACTAATGAAAAACTGTTTTTT	CASKDLATNEKLFF
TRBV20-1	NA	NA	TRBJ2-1	TGCAGTGCTAGAGACCTAGCGAGGAGTGTCTACAATGAGCAGTTCTTC	CSARDLARSVYNEQFF
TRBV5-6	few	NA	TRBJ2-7	TGTGCCAGCAGCTGGGGTAGGAGGAGCTCCTACGAGCAGTACTTC	CASSWGRRSSYEQYF
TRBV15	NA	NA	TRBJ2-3	TGTGCCACCAGCAGAGGCTTAGGTAGCCAGGATACGCAGTATTTT	CATSRGLGSQDTQYF
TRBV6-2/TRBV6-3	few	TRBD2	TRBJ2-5	TGTGCCAGCAGTCATCCCTACCGGGAGGGGCAAGAGACCCAGTACTTC	CASSHPYREGQETQYF
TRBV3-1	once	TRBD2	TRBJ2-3	TGTGCCAGCAGACCCCGGGACTACCACATGAATACGCAGTATTTT	CASRPRDYHMNTQYF
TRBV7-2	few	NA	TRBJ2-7	TGTGCCAGCAGCTCCCGAAAAAGCCGGGCCTACGAGCAGTACTTC	CASSSRKSRAYEQYF
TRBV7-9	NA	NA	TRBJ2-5	TGTGCCAGCAGCTTAGCAGTAAACCAAGAGACCCAGTACTTC	CASSLAVNQETQYF
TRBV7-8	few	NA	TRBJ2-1	TGTGCCAGCAGGCAGGGGGGGCCCTCCTACAATGAGCAGTTCTTC	CASRQGGPSYNEQFF
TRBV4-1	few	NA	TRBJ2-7	TGCGCCAGCAGCCAAGGGTTTCGGAGCCAGACCTACGAGCAGTACTTC	CASSQGFRSQTYEQYF
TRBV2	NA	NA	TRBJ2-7	TGTGCCAGCAGTGAAGCCATAACGGACAATGAGCAGTACTTC	CASSEAITDNEQYF
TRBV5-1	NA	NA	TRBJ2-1	TGCGCCAGCAGCATTAGCGGCTACAATGAGCAGTTCTTC	CASSISGYNEQFF
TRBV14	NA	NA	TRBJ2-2	TGTGCCAGCAGCCAAGTCTCTGCGAACACCGGGGAGCTGTTTTTT	CASSQVSANTGELFF
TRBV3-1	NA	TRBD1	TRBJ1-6	TGTGCCAGCCGAAGGGAGCGGGCAGGGGGCTTTAATTCACCCCTCCACTTT	CASRRERAGGFNSPLHF